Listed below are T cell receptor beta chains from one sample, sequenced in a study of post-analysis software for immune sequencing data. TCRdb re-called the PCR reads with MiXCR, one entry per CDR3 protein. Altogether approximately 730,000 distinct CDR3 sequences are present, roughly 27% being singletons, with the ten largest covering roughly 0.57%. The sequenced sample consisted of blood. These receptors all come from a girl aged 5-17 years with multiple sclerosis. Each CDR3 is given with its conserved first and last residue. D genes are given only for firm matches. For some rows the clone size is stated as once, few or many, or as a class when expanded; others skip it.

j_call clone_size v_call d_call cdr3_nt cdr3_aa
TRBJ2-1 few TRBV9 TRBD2 TGTGCCAGCAGCCCCGGCGGGACTAGCTACAATGAGCAGTTCTTC CASSPGGTSYNEQFF
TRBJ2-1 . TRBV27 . TGTGCCAGCAGTTTCTTACGGGAAAACAATGAGCAGTTCTTC CASSFLRENNEQFF
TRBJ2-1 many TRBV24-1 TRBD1 TGTGCCACCAGTGATCTGGGACAGGGGACCTACAATGAGCAGTTCTTC CATSDLGQGTYNEQFF
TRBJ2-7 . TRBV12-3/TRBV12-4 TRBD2 TGTGCCAGCAGTTTGGGACTAGCGGGGGGGAGGAACGAGCAGTACTTC CASSLGLAGGRNEQYF
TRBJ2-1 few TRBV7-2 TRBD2 TGTGCCAGCAGCCTCAGCGGGGGGGCGGTTTTCAAACTCAACGATGAGCAGTTCTTC CASSLSGGAVFKLNDEQFF
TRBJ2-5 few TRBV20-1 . TGCAGTGCTAGAGCCGGGGGGCGGAGGGAGACCCAGTACTTC CSARAGGRRETQYF
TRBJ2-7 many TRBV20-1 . TGCAGTGCTATTCCAGGGGGGTTTAGCTACGAGCAGTACTTC CSAIPGGFSYEQYF
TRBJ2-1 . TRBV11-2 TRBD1 TGTGCCAGCAGCTTTTGGGGGACAGGCGACAATGAGCAGTTCTTC CASSFWGTGDNEQFF
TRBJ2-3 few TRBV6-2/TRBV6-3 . TGTGCCAGCAGTCCTACTAGCGATACGCAGTATTTT CASSPTSDTQYF
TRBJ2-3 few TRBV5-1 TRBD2 TGCGCCAGCAGCTCCCCTCCTAGCGGGGGCCAATATAGAGATACGCAGTATTTT CASSSPPSGGQYRDTQYF
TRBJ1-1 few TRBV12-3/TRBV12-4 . TGTGCCAGCAGTTTTTGGGGGAGCACTGAAGCTTTCTTT CASSFWGSTEAFF
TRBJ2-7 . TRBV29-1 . TGCAGCGTTGGTGTAGGGCCAAATGAGCAGTACTTC CSVGVGPNEQYF
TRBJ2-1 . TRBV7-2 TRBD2 TGTGCCAGCAGCTTAGACGTCCTAGCGGGGGTGACCTATGAGCAGTTCTTC CASSLDVLAGVTYEQFF
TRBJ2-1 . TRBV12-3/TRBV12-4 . TGTGCCAGCAGTTTATCAGGCAGTCCTGAGCAGTTCTTC CASSLSGSPEQFF
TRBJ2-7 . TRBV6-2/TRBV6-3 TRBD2 TGTGCCAGCAGTGGGACTAGCGGGAGGACATCGTCCTACGAGCAGTACTTC CASSGTSGRTSSYEQYF
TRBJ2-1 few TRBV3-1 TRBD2 TGTGCCAGCAGCCGCGGCGGGGGGATCTACAATGAGCAGTTCTTC CASSRGGGIYNEQFF
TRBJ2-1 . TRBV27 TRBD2 TGTGCCAGCAGCCCAATAGCGGGACCAGAGACCCAGTTCTTC CASSPIAGPETQFF
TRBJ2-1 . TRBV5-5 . TGTGCCAGCAGCTTGGCAGGGGTCACCTACAATGAGCAGTTCTTC CASSLAGVTYNEQFF
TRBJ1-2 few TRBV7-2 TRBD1 TGTGCCAGCAGTTCCTTCCCGGGACAGGGGGCGGGCGGCTACACCTTC CASSSFPGQGAGGYTF
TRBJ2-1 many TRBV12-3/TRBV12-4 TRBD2 TGTGCCAGCATCACTACGGGACTAGCCTCCTACAATGAGCAGTTCTTC CASITTGLASYNEQFF
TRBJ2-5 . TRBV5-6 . TGTGCCAGCAGCTTGTACTTGTCGGGACGCCAAGAGACCCAGTACTTC CASSLYLSGRQETQYF
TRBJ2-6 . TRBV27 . TGTGCCAGCAGTTTACAGGCAGGGGCGGCCAACGTCCTGACTTTC CASSLQAGAANVLTF
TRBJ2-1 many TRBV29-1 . TGCAGCGTTGGTCCCAGGGCGGGTGAGCAGTTCTTC CSVGPRAGEQFF
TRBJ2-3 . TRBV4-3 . TGCGCCAGCAGCCAAGACCCGGGGGTGGAGGATACGCAGTATTTT CASSQDPGVEDTQYF
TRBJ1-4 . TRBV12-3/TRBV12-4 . TGTGCCAGCAGTTGGAAAGATAATGAAAAACTGTTTTTT CASSWKDNEKLFF
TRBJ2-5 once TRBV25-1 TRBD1 TGTGCCAGCAGTGATCGCCCCGGGACAGGGGTTAAAGAGACCCAGTACTTC CASSDRPGTGVKETQYF
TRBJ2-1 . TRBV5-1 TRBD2 TGCGCCAGCAGCTGGGGGCGTGGTAGCGGGAGCGATGAGCAGTTCTTC CASSWGRGSGSDEQFF
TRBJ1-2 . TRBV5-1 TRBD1 TGCGCCAGCAGCGCGGGGGGACAGGGGAACTATGGCTACACCTTC CASSAGGQGNYGYTF
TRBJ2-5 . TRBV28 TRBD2 TGTGCCAGCACCAGACTAGCGGCTGATATTGAGACCCAGTACTTC CASTRLAADIETQYF
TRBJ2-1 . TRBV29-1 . TGCAGCGTTGGAGGGGGATCCCACAATGAGCAGTTCTTC CSVGGGSHNEQFF
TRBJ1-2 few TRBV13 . TGTGCCAGCAGCCCTCCGGGGGCTAACTATGGCTACACCTTC CASSPPGANYGYTF
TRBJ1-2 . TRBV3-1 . TGTGCCAGCAGCCAAGTCGGCGGAAACTATGGCTACACCTTC CASSQVGGNYGYTF